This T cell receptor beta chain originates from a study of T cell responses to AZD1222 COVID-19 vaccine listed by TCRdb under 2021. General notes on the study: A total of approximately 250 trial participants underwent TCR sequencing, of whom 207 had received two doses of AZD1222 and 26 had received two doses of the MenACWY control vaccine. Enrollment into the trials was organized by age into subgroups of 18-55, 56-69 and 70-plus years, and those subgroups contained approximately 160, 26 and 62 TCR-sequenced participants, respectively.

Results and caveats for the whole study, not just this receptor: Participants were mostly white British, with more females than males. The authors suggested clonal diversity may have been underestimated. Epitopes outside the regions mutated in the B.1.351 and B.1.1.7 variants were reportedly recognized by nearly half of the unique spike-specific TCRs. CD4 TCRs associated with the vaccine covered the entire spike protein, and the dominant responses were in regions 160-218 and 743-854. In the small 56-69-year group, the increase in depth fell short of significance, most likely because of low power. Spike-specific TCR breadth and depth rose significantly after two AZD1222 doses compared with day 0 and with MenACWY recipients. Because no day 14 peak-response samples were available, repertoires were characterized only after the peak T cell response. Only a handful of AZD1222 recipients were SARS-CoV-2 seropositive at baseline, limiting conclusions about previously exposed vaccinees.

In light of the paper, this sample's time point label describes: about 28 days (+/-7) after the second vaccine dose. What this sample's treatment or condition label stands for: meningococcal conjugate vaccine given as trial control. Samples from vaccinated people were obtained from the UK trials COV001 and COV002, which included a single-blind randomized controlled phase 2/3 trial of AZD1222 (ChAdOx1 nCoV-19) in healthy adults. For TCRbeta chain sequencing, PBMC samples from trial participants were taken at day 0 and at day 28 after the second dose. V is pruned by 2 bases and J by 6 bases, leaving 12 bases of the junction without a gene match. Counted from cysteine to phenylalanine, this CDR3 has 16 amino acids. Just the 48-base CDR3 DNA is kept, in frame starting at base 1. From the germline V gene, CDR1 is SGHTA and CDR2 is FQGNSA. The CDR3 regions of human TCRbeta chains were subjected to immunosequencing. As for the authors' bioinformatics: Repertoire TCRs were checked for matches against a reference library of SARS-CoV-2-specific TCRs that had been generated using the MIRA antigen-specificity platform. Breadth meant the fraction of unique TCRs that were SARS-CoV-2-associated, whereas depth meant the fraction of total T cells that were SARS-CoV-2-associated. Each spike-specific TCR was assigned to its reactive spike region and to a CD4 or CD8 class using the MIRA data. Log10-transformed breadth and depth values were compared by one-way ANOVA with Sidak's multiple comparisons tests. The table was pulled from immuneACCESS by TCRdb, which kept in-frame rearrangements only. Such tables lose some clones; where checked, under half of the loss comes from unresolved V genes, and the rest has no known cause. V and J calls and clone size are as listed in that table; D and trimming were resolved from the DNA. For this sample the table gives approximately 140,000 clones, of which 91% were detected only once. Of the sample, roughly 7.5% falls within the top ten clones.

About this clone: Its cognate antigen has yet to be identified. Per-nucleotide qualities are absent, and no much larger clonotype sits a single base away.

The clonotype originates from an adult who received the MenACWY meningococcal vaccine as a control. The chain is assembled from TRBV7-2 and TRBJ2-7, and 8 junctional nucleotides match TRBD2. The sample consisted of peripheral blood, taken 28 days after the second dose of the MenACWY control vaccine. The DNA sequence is TGTGCCAGCAGCTTACGGGCGGGGGGCGAAAAATCCGAGCAGTACTTC. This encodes CASSLRAGGEKSEQYF.